This T cell receptor (beta chain) was identified in a study of shared clonotypes between healthy human individuals. Study-level findings and limits: When compared with the clonotypes that were shared by all four sorted-subset donors, the non-shared clonotypes turned out to have lower generation probabilities. It was expected that sequencing depth would affect clonotype sharing among donors.

The assay was carried out at the deep level. Under the authors' procedure: Junction-only immunoSEQ data arrived without quality scores, meaning filtering differed. The method was immunoSEQ multiplex PCR; TCRdb's version includes in-frame clones alone and lacks a portion of them. That table is the source of V, J and clone size, and D and trimming were worked out from the DNA. Here the sample spans about 2.4 million clones, 90% to 95% being singletons. The CDR3 runs 14 residues. Germline V gene lookup returns CDR1 MGHDK and CDR2 SYGVNS. On this clone itself: Its target is not known.

The gene calls are TRBV25-1 and TRBJ2-5; 10 nucleotides align to TRBD1. The J call may not be correct, given that the DNA end is closer to TRBJ2-7. The sequencing sample was made of naive CD4+ T cells sorted from blood. Subset: CD45RA+ positively selected. This receptor was obtained from a man in his late teens or twenties in good health. In DNA form, the CDR3 reads TGTGCCAGCAGTGCCGGGACAGGGGACTACGAGCAGTACTTC. It codes for CASSAGTGDYEQYF.